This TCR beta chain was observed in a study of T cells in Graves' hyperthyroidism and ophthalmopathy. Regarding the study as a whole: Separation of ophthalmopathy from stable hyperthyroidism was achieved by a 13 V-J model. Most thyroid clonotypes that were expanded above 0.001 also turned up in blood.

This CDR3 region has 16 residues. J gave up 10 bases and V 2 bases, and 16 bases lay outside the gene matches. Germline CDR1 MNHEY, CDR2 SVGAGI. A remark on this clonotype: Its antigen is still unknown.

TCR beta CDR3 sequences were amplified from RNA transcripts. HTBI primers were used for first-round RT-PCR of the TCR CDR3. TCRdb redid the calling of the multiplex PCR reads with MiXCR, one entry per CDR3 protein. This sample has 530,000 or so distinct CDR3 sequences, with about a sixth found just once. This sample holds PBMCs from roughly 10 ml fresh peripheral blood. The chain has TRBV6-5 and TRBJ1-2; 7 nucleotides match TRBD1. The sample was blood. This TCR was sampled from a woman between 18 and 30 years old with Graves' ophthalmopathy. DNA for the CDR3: TGTGCCAGCAGTTACACCTGGACAGGTAGAGGGATGGACTACACCTTC. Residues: CASSYTWTGRGMDYTF.